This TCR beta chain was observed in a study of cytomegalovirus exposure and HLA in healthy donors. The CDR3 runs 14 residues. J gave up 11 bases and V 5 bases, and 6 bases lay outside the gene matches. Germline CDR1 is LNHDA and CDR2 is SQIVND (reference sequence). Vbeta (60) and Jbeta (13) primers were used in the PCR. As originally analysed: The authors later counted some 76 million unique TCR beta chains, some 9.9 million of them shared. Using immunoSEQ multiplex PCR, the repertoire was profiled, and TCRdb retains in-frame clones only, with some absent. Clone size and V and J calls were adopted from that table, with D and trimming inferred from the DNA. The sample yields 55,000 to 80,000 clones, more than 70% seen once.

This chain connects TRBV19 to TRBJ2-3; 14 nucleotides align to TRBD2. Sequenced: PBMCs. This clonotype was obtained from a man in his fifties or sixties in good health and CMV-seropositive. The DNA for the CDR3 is TGTGCCAGTAGTGAGACTAGCGGGAGGGCCCTGCAGTATTTT. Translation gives CASSETSGRALQYF.